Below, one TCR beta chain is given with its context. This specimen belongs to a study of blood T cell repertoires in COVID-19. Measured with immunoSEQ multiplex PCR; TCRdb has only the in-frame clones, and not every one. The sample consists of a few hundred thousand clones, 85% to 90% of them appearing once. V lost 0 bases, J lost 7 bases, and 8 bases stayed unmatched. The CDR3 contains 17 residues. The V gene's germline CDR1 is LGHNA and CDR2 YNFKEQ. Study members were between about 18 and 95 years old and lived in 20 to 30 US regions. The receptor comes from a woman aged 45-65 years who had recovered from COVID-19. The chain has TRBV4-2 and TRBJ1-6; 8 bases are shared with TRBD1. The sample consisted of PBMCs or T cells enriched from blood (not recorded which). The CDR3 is CASSQDLARGRNSPLHF. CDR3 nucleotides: TGTGCCAGCAGCCAAGATCTGGCCAGGGGGCGGAATTCACCCCTCCACTTT.